The clone carrying this T cell receptor beta chain has a count of ten or more. The data are from a study of response to subunit inactivated influenza vaccine. The V gene's germline CDR1 is SGHRS and CDR2 YFSETQ. With 2 bases removed from V and 4 bases from J, the gap between germline ends came to 13 bases. The CDR3 is made up of 15 amino acids. One entry per CDR3 protein, called by TCRdb with MiXCR from the RT-PCR reads. Here the sample spans more than 550,000 distinct CDR3 sequences, over 9.5% being singletons. The receptor comes from a man in his forties or fifties who received an inactivated influenza vaccine. The chain links TRBV5-1 to TRBJ2-1; D ambiguous. The sample was PBMCs from blood, taken on the day of vaccination. Here the CDR3 reads CASSFQGGQYNEQFF. The CDR3 DNA follows: TGCGCCAGCAGCTTTCAAGGTGGGCAATACAATGAGCAGTTCTTC.